This T cell receptor (beta chain) was sequenced for a study of glioma-infiltrating T cells. Notes on this clonotype: With a much larger clone just one base away, this may be a read error.

Amplification of TCR alpha and beta CDR3 regions from RNA used iRepertoire nested multiplex PCR. TCRdb analysed the multiplex PCR reads with MiXCR anew, one entry per CDR3 protein. The sample consists of around 190,000 distinct CDR3 sequences, 43% of them appearing once. Germline CDR1 is DFQATT and CDR2 is SNEGSKA (reference sequence). With V trimmed by 6 bases and J by 3 bases, 8 bases remained unmatched. This CDR3 comprises 13 residues. The genes are TRBV20-1 and TRBJ2-7; 7 bases agree with TRBD1. The source of this sequence is a human donor with low-grade glioma or glioblastoma, undergoing nonglioma brain surgery, or in good health (not recorded which). Sequenced material: glioma tissue, nonneoplastic brain tissue, or PBMCs (not recorded which). CDR3: CSARQGLDYEQYF. Written as DNA, the CDR3 is TGCAGTGCCCGACAGGGCTTGGACTACGAGCAGTACTTC.